These 14 T cell receptor beta chains were sequenced from one sample in a study of ipilimumab plus nivolumab after autologous stem cell transplantation. Libraries were prepared by immunoSEQ multiplex PCR; TCRdb keeps only in-frame clonotypes and omits some of them. The data contain over 75,000 clones, 83% of them singletons. The sequenced sample was PBMCs, obtained in a trial of ipilimumab plus nivolumab as post-transplant consolidation. Every receptor here comes from a male donor with diffuse large B-cell lymphoma.

This clone was seen a handful of times. The chain uses TRBV10-3 and TRBJ1-1; unclear D gene. This CDR3 is 12 amino acids long. Germline CDR1 and CDR2: ENHRY and SYGVKD. Trimming took 6 bases from V and 0 from J, leaving 5 bases between them. The CDR3 protein is CAIRHMNTEAFF. Here the CDR3 DNA reads TGTGCCATCAGACACATGAACACTGAAGCTTTCTTT.

This clone has more than one count but fewer than ten. The chain combines TRBV4-2 with TRBJ1-2, with D perhaps matching TRBD1 (6 bases). V lost 1 base to trimming and J lost 4 bases, with 10 bases between them. Germline CDR1 reads LGHNA; CDR2 reads YNFKEQ. The CDR3 consists of 14 residues. As DNA, the CDR3 is TGTGCCAGCAGCCAAGCTGGACAGTTCTATGGCTACACCTTC. Amino acids: CASSQAGQFYGYTF.

Here the CDR3 reads CASSVDPGANVLTF. The CDR3 nucleotides read TGTGCCAGCAGCGTAGACCCCGGGGCCAACGTCCTGACTTTC. The chain joins TRBV9 to TRBJ2-6; D ambiguous. In germline, CDR1 is SGDLS, CDR2 YYNGEE. Trimming took off 0 bases at V and 4 bases at J, with 5 bases between the two ends. This CDR3 has 14 amino acids. Filled out from reference TRBV9 and TRBJ2-6, the complete variable domain reads DSGVTQTPKHLITATGQRVTLRCSPRSGDLSVYWYQQSLDQGLQFLIQYYNGEERAKGNILERFSAQQFPDLHSELNLSSLELGDSALYFCASSVDPGANVLTFGAGSRLTVL.

This clone was seen only once. The chain joins TRBV6-6 to TRBJ1-2; D call uncertain. This CDR3 has 13 residues. Per the germline V gene, CDR1 is MNHNY and CDR2 is SVGAGI (reference sequence). Trimming took 0 bases from V and 4 from J, leaving 6 bases between them. The CDR3 DNA is TGTGCCAGCAGTTACTCGGATGGCTATGGCTACACCTTC. Encoded protein: CASSYSDGYGYTF.

This clone was recorded only once. The rearrangement uses TRBV7-2 and TRBJ1-1; D call uncertain. V dropped 3 bases and J dropped 5 bases, with 7 bases sitting between them. Germline loops: CDR1 SGHTA, CDR2 FQGNSA. The CDR3 is 12 amino acids. The DNA for the CDR3 is TGTGCCAGCAGCTTGTTAGGGACTGAAGCTTTCTTT. Translated: CASSLLGTEAFF.

The chain recombines TRBV10-3 with TRBJ2-2; D call uncertain. The CDR3 length is 15 residues. CDR1 ENHRY and CDR2 SYGVKD come from the germline V gene. Deletions cut 6 bases from V and 7 bases from J, with 18 bases between. CDR3 protein: CAISSQIGENGELFF. The CDR3 DNA reads TGTGCCATCAGCTCCCAAATTGGCGAGAACGGGGAGCTGTTTTTT.

The chain combines TRBV7-8 with TRBJ1-2; no clear D. V was clipped by 2 bases and J by 3 bases, with 10 bases between them. CDR1 and CDR2 (germline): SGHVS, FQNEAQ. The CDR3 has 14 residues. The CDR3 DNA is TGTGCCAGCAGCTTAAAAAGGTTGGACTATGGCTACACCTTC. Its translation is CASSLKRLDYGYTF.

The genes are TRBV6-1 and TRBJ2-5, with 11 bases identical to TRBD2. The CDR3 extends over 16 amino acids. Germline lookup yields CDR1 MNHNS and CDR2 SASEGT. V lost 2 bases to trimming and J lost 5 bases; unmatched junction nucleotides: 7. In DNA, the CDR3 is TGTGCCAGCAGTGAATTAGCGGGGGGGCATGGGGAGACCCAGTACTTC. Amino acids: CASSELAGGHGETQYF.

The chain links TRBV2 to TRBJ2-7; 7 nucleotides line up with TRBD1. The CDR3 length is 15 residues. Germline V lookup: CDR1 SNHLY, CDR2 FYNNEI. V gave up 6 bases and J gave up 0 bases; unmatched junction bases: 8. The chain's CDR3 is CASSRDSQSSYEQYF. DNA of the CDR3: TGTGCCAGCAGCCGGGACAGTCAAAGCTCCTACGAGCAGTACTTC.

This chain uses TRBV7-9 with TRBJ1-2, with D unclear. Trimming took off 1 base at V and 3 bases at J, with 9 bases between the two ends. Germline CDR1 reads SEHNR; CDR2 reads FQNEAQ (reference sequence). This CDR3 is 14 amino acids long. The CDR3 DNA follows: TGTGCCAGCAGCTTAGAAGTCGGTTACTATGGCTACACCTTC. Protein sequence: CASSLEVGYYGYTF. The whole variable domain, filled in from reference TRBV7-9 and TRBJ1-2, reads DTGVSQNPRHKITKRGQNVTFRCDPISEHNRLYWYRQTLGQGPEFLTYFQNEAQLEKSRLLSDRFSAERPKGSFSTLEIQRTEQGDSAMYLCASSLEVGYYGYTFGSGTRLTVV.

The chain is built from TRBV7-2 and TRBJ1-1; D may be TRBD1 (5 bases). The CDR3 has 14 amino acids. With 0 bases removed from V and 6 bases from J, the gap between germline ends came to 11 bases. The germline V gene has CDR1 SGHTA and CDR2 FQGNSA. The CDR3 DNA reads as TGTGCCAGCAGCTTAGCGAGTAGGGGTGCTGAAGCTTTCTTT. This translates into CASSLASRGAEAFF.

The chain carries TRBV9 and TRBJ2-3; D might be TRBD1 or TRBD2, each matching 5 bases. Trimming pared 3 bases from V and 2 bases from J, leaving 16 bases between. Per the germline V gene, CDR1 is SGDLS and CDR2 is YYNGEE. The CDR3 runs 16 residues. CDR3 sequence (DNA): TGTGCCAGCAGCGCCCCCGGGGCTAGTTTCACAGATACGCAGTATTTT. It yields the protein CASSAPGASFTDTQYF.

J is TRBJ2-5 and V is TRBV11-2, with a weak D call TRBD1 (5 bases). There are 14 residues in the CDR3. Trimming removed 0 bases at V and 3 bases at J, with 8 bases between. Germline V gene data show CDR1 as SGHAT and CDR2 as FQNNGV. CDR3 protein: CASSLDPREETQYF. The CDR3, as DNA: TGTGCCAGCAGCTTAGATCCCAGGGAAGAGACCCAGTACTTC.

J is TRBJ1-5 and V is TRBV19, with 7 bases that match TRBD1. Trimming took 9 bases from V and 2 from J; bases not matched to a gene: 10. The CDR3 is 15 amino acids. Germline V gene data show CDR1 as LNHDA and CDR2 as SQIVND (reference sequence). CDR3 bases: TGTGCCAGCGCGACCCGCGACAGGGGCAATCAGCCCCAGCATTTT. Protein: CASATRDRGNQPQHF. The complete variable domain, with remaining parts taken from reference TRBV19 and TRBJ1-5, reads DGGITQSPKYLFRKEGQNVTLSCEQNLNHDAMYWYRQDPGQGLRLIYYSQIVNDFQKGDIAEGYSVSREKKESFPLTVTSAQKNPTAFYLCASATRDRGNQPQHFGDGTRLSIL.